The text below deals with one T cell receptor beta chain. The antigen is not known. Profiling that covered TCR beta VDJ and CDR3 relied on genomic DNA as its template. TCRdb called the reads again in MiXCR, with one record for every CDR3 protein. The repertoire has around 170,000 distinct CDR3 sequences, more than 45% of them found once; the top ten carry around a tenth. This entry belongs to a study of CD8+CD57+ T cells in acquired aplastic anemia. Study at large: Roughly 3 ug was the average amount of DNA from sorted CD4+ and CD8+ cells.

Sequencing involved patients with CD8+CD57+ cell expansion previously shown by flow cytometry. Study conclusions and caveats: Patients showed no significant difference from controls in CD8+ Simpson's diversity. Roughly 30 CD8+ CDR3 sequences occurred in both the patients and the controls.

The germline CDR1 and CDR2 sequences are LNHNV and YYDKDF (reference sequence). V shed 2 bases and J shed 1 base, with 8 bases lying between them. This CDR3 has 14 amino acids. Material: sorted CD4+, CD8+, or CD8+CD57+ T cells (not recorded which) from PBMCs. V usage is TRBV15 and J usage is TRBJ1-1, with D uncertain. The sequence was obtained from a human donor with aplastic anemia. The CDR3, as DNA: TGTGCCACCAGCAGAAGCAGGTCGAACACTGAAGCTTTCTTT. Its protein is CATSRSRSNTEAFF.